This TCR beta chain was observed in a study of T cell repertoires in cytomegalovirus infection. At the level of the study: Both CMV infection and a matching HLA type were indicated by public TCR beta signatures. The study, taken as a whole, reports: The ex vivo response showed dominance by HLA-C-restricted CMV-specific TCR beta clonotypes. Summed frequency of public TCR beta families distinguished CMV carriers with the relevant HLA.

TCRdb redid the calling of the reads with MiXCR, one entry per CDR3 protein. Altogether about 260,000 distinct CDR3 sequences are present, roughly an eighth being singletons, with the ten largest covering around 9%. This clonotype was observed many times. Antigen specificity is unknown. Germline assignment: CDR1 SEHNR and CDR2 FQNEAQ (reference sequence). CDR3 length equals 14 residues. Trimming left V 5 bases short and J 5 bases short, with 12 bases between. This sequence was found in a human donor in good health (CMV status not recorded). Some clones in this sample may be carry-over from other donors' samples. The rearrangement uses TRBV7-9 and TRBJ1-4; D call uncertain. Sample: PBMCs. The CDR3 loop is CASSPVSSNEKLFF. CDR3 in DNA: TGTGCCAGCAGCCCTGTATCGTCGAATGAAAAACTGTTTTTT.